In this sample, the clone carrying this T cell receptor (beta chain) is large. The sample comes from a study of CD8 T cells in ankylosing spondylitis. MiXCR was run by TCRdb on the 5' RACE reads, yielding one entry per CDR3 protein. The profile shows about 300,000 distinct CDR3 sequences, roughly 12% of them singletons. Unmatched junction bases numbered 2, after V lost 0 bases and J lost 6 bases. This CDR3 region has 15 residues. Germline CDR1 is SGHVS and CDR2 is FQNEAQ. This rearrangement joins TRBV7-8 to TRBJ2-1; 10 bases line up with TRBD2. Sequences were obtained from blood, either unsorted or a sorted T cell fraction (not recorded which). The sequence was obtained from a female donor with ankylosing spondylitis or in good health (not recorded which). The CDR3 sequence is CASSLAGLAINEQFF. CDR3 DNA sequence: TGTGCCAGCAGCTTAGCGGGACTAGCGATCAATGAGCAGTTCTTC.